These T cell receptor beta chains were read from a single sample in a study of blood T cell repertoires in COVID-19. The assay was immunoSEQ multiplex PCR, and TCRdb's table has in-frame clones only and misses some. The data show about 180,000 clones, with around 80% seen just once and approximately 7% held by the top ten. Sequences were obtained from peripheral blood. These receptors originate from a man aged 65 to 85 with active or convalescent COVID-19. Both conserved end residues are part of each CDR3. Fields, in order: J gene, D gene, clone size, V gene, CDR3 DNA, CDR3 protein. D genes are given only for firm matches. The listing skips clone size in some rows; elsewhere it reads once, few, many or a size class.

J: TRBJ1-5; D: -; size: -; V: TRBV6-5; DNA: TGTGCCAGCAAACGAGGGTATGGTCAGCCCCAGCATTTT; CDR3: CASKRGYGQPQHF
J: TRBJ1-2; D: TRBD1; size: -; V: TRBV2; DNA: TGTGCCAGCAGCGGGACAGGGATTATCTATGGCTACACCTTC; CDR3: CASSGTGIIYGYTF
J: TRBJ2-3; D: -; size: -; V: TRBV5-1; DNA: TGCGCCAGCAGCTTCTCGGGAGTGAGCACAGATACGCAGTATTTT; CDR3: CASSFSGVSTDTQYF
J: TRBJ2-4; D: TRBD1; size: once; V: TRBV9; DNA: TGTGCCAGCAGCGGGGACAGGGTCGGCAAAAACATTCAGTACTTC; CDR3: CASSGDRVGKNIQYF
J: TRBJ2-1; D: -; size: -; V: TRBV29-1; DNA: TGCAGCGTTGTTGGGCAGTTGATCGACAATGAGCAGTTCTTC; CDR3: CSVVGQLIDNEQFF
J: TRBJ1-6; D: -; size: -; V: TRBV6-5; DNA: TGTGCCAGCCACCGGACAGAGGAGAATTCACCCCTCCACTTT; CDR3: CASHRTEENSPLHF
J: TRBJ2-3; D: -; size: -; V: TRBV2; DNA: TGTGCCACCGGTACAGAGTACGGTGCAGATACGCAGTATTTT; CDR3: CATGTEYGADTQYF
J: TRBJ2-2; D: TRBD2; size: -; V: TRBV5-1; DNA: TGCGCCAGCAGCTTGGACGGGGGGTCCGGGGAGCTGTTTTTT; CDR3: CASSLDGGSGELFF
J: TRBJ1-1; D: TRBD1; size: -; V: TRBV19; DNA: TGTGCCAGTAGTAAGACAGGGGTTGACACTGAAGTTTTCTTT; CDR3: CASSKTGVDTEVFF
J: TRBJ2-5; D: TRBD2; size: -; V: TRBV5-1; DNA: TGCGCCAGCAGTATCCTCCAAGCGGGGAAAGAGACCCAGTACTTC; CDR3: CASSILQAGKETQYF
J: TRBJ1-1; D: -; size: -; V: TRBV7-9; DNA: TGTGCCAGCAGCTTAGCGCCTACGGGGGAGGCTGAAGCTTTCTTT; CDR3: CASSLAPTGEAEAFF
J: TRBJ2-3; D: TRBD2; size: -; V: TRBV7-9; DNA: TGTGCCAGCAGATCTGGGACTAGCGATTACACAGATACGCAGTATTTT; CDR3: CASRSGTSDYTDTQYF
J: TRBJ2-3; D: -; size: -; V: TRBV6-5; DNA: TGTGCCAGCAGTACCCAGGGTACAGATACGCAGTATTTT; CDR3: CASSTQGTDTQYF
J: TRBJ1-5; D: -; size: -; V: TRBV10-3; DNA: TGTGCCATCAGGGGAGACCCTAATCAGCCCCAGCATTTT; CDR3: CAIRGDPNQPQHF
J: TRBJ1-2; D: TRBD1; size: -; V: TRBV3-1/TRBV3-2; DNA: TGTGCCAGCAGCCAAGATTTCGGACAGGTCTATGGCTACACCTTC; CDR3: CASSQDFGQVYGYTF
J: TRBJ1-1; D: -; size: -; V: TRBV6-5; DNA: TGTGCCAGCAGTTACGGGAGGGTGAACACTGAAACTTTCTTT; CDR3: CASSYGRVNTETFF
J: TRBJ1-3; D: TRBD1; size: -; V: TRBV2; DNA: TGTGCCAGCATGGAGACAGGGGCAGGAGGAAACACCATATATTTT; CDR3: CASMETGAGGNTIYF
J: TRBJ2-7; D: -; size: -; V: TRBV6-6; DNA: TGTGCCAGCAGCTCCATCGACAGCTACGAGCAGTACTTC; CDR3: CASSSIDSYEQYF
J: TRBJ2-1; D: -; size: -; V: TRBV2; DNA: TGTGCCAGCAGTGAAGGGAGGGGCGATGAGCAGTTCTTC; CDR3: CASSEGRGDEQFF
J: TRBJ1-3; D: TRBD1; size: -; V: TRBV7-9; DNA: TGTGCCAGCAGCCCGACAGGGCGAGAAAACACCATATATTTT; CDR3: CASSPTGRENTIYF
J: TRBJ1-1; D: -; size: -; V: TRBV10-2; DNA: TGCGCCAGCAGTGAAGTTTTGGCGGTGGGCACTGAAGCTTTCTTT; CDR3: CASSEVLAVGTEAFF
J: TRBJ2-1; D: TRBD2; size: -; V: TRBV10-3; DNA: TGTGCCATCATGGCTAGCGGGAGGGTGGATGAGCAGTTCTTC; CDR3: CAIMASGRVDEQFF
J: TRBJ2-2; D: -; size: -; V: TRBV7-2; DNA: TGTGCCAGCAGCTTAATTGGCGGGTCCGGGGAGCTGTTTTTT; CDR3: CASSLIGGSGELFF